The next 17 T cell receptor beta chains were all read from a single sample in a study of read filtering for tumor transcriptome and immune sequencing (dated by TCRdb to 2020 to 2021). For sequencing, an Illumina HiSeq 4000 was employed. TCR libraries were constructed from roughly 360 ng RNA using the Immunoverse kit, and molecular barcoded adaptors covering alpha/delta and beta/gamma chains were employed. TCRdb reworked the public reads: Q25 trimming with fastp, MiXCR clone assembly, productive beta chains retained. Rows are unified per CDR3 protein, each entry keeping the most common DNA and genes. The sample table records roughly 60,000 distinct CDR3 sequences; 20% to 25% of these occur just once. The ten largest clones capture about a sixth of the sample. Sequencing used a population of CD138-negative cells sorted from bone marrow. Reading the label with the study, this specimen's cell subset or site is: bone marrow mononuclear cells depleted of CD138+ plasma/myeloma cells by negative magnetic selection. These receptors were taken from a donor at least 40 years old with multiple myeloma.

Many counts were recorded for this clonotype. V usage is TRBV11-3 and J usage is TRBJ2-1; D call uncertain. The CDR3 has 12 residues. V lost 5 bases, J lost 5 bases, and 7 bases lay in between. Germline CDR1 is SGHNT and CDR2 is YENEEA. The CDR3 bases are TGTGCCAGCAGCCTAGGGAACAATGAGCAGTTCTTC. Translation: CASSLGNNEQFF.

J is TRBJ2-7 and V is TRBV5-5; 8 nucleotides match TRBD1. With 3 bases clipped from V and 6 bases from J, the junction kept 5 bases outside the gene matches. CDR1 and CDR2 from the germline V gene are SGHKS and YYEKEE (reference sequence). The CDR3 is made up of 13 amino acids. The CDR3 DNA sequence: TGTGCCAGCAGCTCGGAACAGGGGGGCGAGCAGTACTTC. Its translation is CASSSEQGGEQYF. The full variable domain, rest sourced from reference TRBV5-5 and TRBJ2-7, is DAGVTQSPTHLIKTRGQQVTLRCSPISGHKSVSWYQQVLGQGPQFIFQYYEKEERGRGNFPDRFSARQFPNYSSELNVNALLLGDSALYLCASSSEQGGEQYFGPGTRLTVT.

This clonotype was seen a handful of times. A read error may explain this, as a much larger clone is one base away. The V gene is TRBV29-1, the J gene TRBJ1-4; 10 bases align to TRBD1. The CDR3 extends over 17 amino acids. CDR1 is SQVTM and CDR2 is ANQGSEA in the germline V gene. The CDR3: CIVAPGQGKGYGEKLFF. CDR3 nucleotide sequence: TGCATCGTCGCACCGGGACAGGGGAAAGGCTACGGTGAAAAACTGTTTTTT.

This clonotype was seen repeatedly, ten times or more. This rearrangement joins TRBV6-5 to TRBJ1-1; 8 nucleotides line up with TRBD1. This CDR3 is built from 16 residues. The V gene's germline CDR1 is MNHEY and CDR2 SVGAGI. J gave up 5 bases and V 4 bases, and 12 bases lay outside the gene matches. The CDR3 nucleotides read TGTGCCAGCAGTTCTTTCAGGGGGCAAGAGAGGACTGAAGCTTTCTTT. Amino acids: CASSSFRGQERTEAFF.

Note on this clonotype: One junction end does not reproduce the germline sequence, and a read error may be involved. This chain connects TRBV28 to TRBJ1-5; D is possibly TRBD1 (5 bases). Per the germline V gene, CDR1 is MDHEN and CDR2 is SYDVKM. The CDR3 is made up of 15 amino acids. In nucleotides, the CDR3 is TGTACCAGCAGTTTAGGGCCGGGGGACAATCAGCCCCAGCATTTT. Translated: CTSSLGPGDNQPQHF.

This clonotype was counted at least ten times. This chain joins TRBV7-2 and TRBJ2-1; 8 bases map to TRBD2. In germline, CDR1 is SGHTA, CDR2 FQGNSA. This CDR3 spans 17 amino acids. V gave up 5 bases and J gave up 0 bases; unmatched junction bases: 9. The CDR3 nucleotides are TGTGCCAGCAGCCCCCAGCGGGGGAGTACCTCCTACAATGAGCAGTTCTTC. Protein: CASSPQRGSTSYNEQFF.

This clonotype came up many times. J is TRBJ2-7 and V is TRBV19; the match to TRBD1 covers 8 bases. Germline values: CDR1 LNHDA, CDR2 SQIVND (reference sequence). The CDR3 has 12 amino acids. The CDR3: CASNDRGYEQYF. CDR3 nucleotide sequence: TGTGCGTCCAACGACAGGGGATACGAGCAGTACTTC.

This chain links TRBV19 with TRBJ1-1, with TRBD1 identical over 7 bases. This CDR3 is 13 amino acids long. Germline CDR1 and CDR2: LNHDA and SQIVND (reference sequence). The V and J ends lost 5 bases and 5 bases, in that order; junction bases with no gene match: 5. The DNA of the CDR3 is TGTGCCAGTAGTCGGGACAGAGGGACTGAAGCTTTCTTT. Translation gives CASSRDRGTEAFF.

The chain employs TRBV20-1 and TRBJ2-5; tentatively, D is TRBD1 (5 bases). Between the trimmed V and J ends, which lost 5 bases and 2 bases, there was a span of 21 bases. Germline values: CDR1 DFQATT, CDR2 SNEGSKA (reference sequence). The CDR3 contains 16 residues. The CDR3 reads CSALGCTRVWQETQYF. DNA of the CDR3: TGCAGTGCTTTGGGGTGTACCAGGGTATGGCAAGAGACCCAGTACTTC.

A word on this clonotype: A far larger clone lies a single base away; this is likely a read error. The chain is built from TRBV12-3 or TRBV12-4 and TRBJ2-7; 10 bases are shared with TRBD1. This CDR3 region has 14 residues. V was clipped by 6 bases and J by 7 bases; unmatched bases: 9. CDR3 sequence (DNA): TGTGCCAGCAGCCGCTGGGACAGGGGTAATGAGCAGTACTTC. Amino acid sequence: CASSRWDRGNEQYF.

This clonotype appeared many times. This chain joins TRBV20-1 and TRBJ2-5; TRBD2 matches at 7 bases. Trimming cost V 0 bases and J 5 bases; bases outside gene matches: 3. This CDR3 contains 13 residues. In germline, CDR1 is DFQATT, CDR2 SNEGSKA (reference sequence). The CDR3 protein is CSAREGGYETQYF. Here the CDR3 DNA reads TGCAGTGCTAGAGAGGGGGGGTACGAGACCCAGTACTTC.

This clonotype was seen ten or more times. J is TRBJ2-1 and V is TRBV5-1; TRBD2 aligns across 7 bases. The CDR3 has 15 residues. Looked up from germline, CDR1 is SGHRS and CDR2 is YFSETQ. J gave up 3 bases and V 4 bases, and 7 bases lay outside the gene matches. This CDR3 reads CASSLRASGYNEQFF. The CDR3, as DNA: TGCGCCAGCAGCCTGCGGGCTAGCGGCTACAATGAGCAGTTCTTC.

To note about this clonotype: One base away lies a much larger clone, so this may be a sequencing read error. This is likely a read error, given that the CDR3 carries no conserved phenylalanine or tryptophan at its end. The gene calls are TRBV3-1 and TRBJ1-6, with a tentative D call TRBD1 (5 bases). CDR1 LGHDT and CDR2 YNNKEL come from the germline V gene (reference sequence). The CDR3 covers 12 residues. Trimming took off 5 bases at V and 8 bases at J, with 7 bases between the two ends. The CDR3 loop is CASSTGDSPLHS. CDR3 in DNA: TGTGCCAGCAGCACAGGAGATTCACCCCTCCACTCT.

The V call is TRBV30, the J call TRBJ1-4; D is unclear. The germline V gene has CDR1 GTSNPN and CDR2 SVGIG (reference sequence). Trimming took 2 bases from V and 11 from J, leaving 21 bases between them. The CDR3 is 15 amino acids. As DNA, the CDR3 is TGTGCCTGGAGTCGGGCCCCGGACCATAGTAGGAAACTGTTTTTT. This gives the protein CAWSRAPDHSRKLFF. Full variable domain (outside the CDR3, taken from reference TRBV30 and TRBJ1-4): SQTIHQWPATLVQPVGSPLSLECTVEGTSNPNLYWYRQAAGRGLQLLFYSVGIGQISSEVPQNLSASRPQDRQFILSSKKLLLSDSGFYLCAWSRAPDHSRKLFFGSGTQLSVL.

Concerning this clonotype itself: Given a much more abundant clone one base away, this may be a read error. V usage is TRBV7-9 and J usage is TRBJ2-5; D possibly matches TRBD1 or TRBD2 (5 bases each). Germline lookup yields CDR1 SEHNR and CDR2 FQNEAQ (reference sequence). The CDR3 loop spans 14 amino acids. CDR3 sequence (DNA): TGTGCCAGCAGCTTAGTAGGGGAGCAAGGGACCCAGTACTTC. This gives the protein CASSLVGEQGTQYF.

At least ten counts were recorded for this clonotype. The chain carries TRBV7-9 and TRBJ1-1, with TRBD1 identical over 7 bases. V dropped 8 bases and J dropped 7; count of bases not matched to a gene: 7. Germline CDR1 and CDR2: SEHNR and FQNEAQ (reference sequence). CDR3 size: 12 residues. The CDR3 here is CASGGQGDEAFF. The CDR3 bases are TGTGCCAGCGGAGGGCAGGGGGATGAAGCTTTCTTT.

Many counts were recorded for this clonotype. J is TRBJ2-7 and V is TRBV7-6; D perhaps matches TRBD1 (5 bases). The ends were cut back, 0 bases at V and 0 bases at J, with 9 bases in the middle. The CDR3 contains 15 residues. Germline CDR1 is SGHVS and CDR2 is FNYEAQ. CDR3 loop: CASSLASDSSYEQYF. The CDR3 DNA sequence: TGTGCCAGCAGCTTAGCGTCCGACAGCTCCTACGAGCAGTACTTC.